The 14 T cell receptor beta chains below were found in one sample sequenced in a study of glioma-infiltrating T cells. TCR alpha and beta CDR3 regions were amplified from RNA using iRepertoire nested multiplex PCR. TCRdb reanalysed the multiplex PCR reads using MiXCR and keeps one entry per CDR3 protein. The table lists tens of thousands of distinct CDR3 sequences, approximately 40% of them singletons. Sample: glioma tissue, nonneoplastic brain tissue, or PBMCs (not recorded which). All receptors come from a human donor with low-grade glioma or glioblastoma, undergoing nonglioma brain surgery, or in good health (not recorded which).

This clonotype was observed at least ten times. This sequence joins TRBV10-3 and TRBJ2-3; tentative D call: TRBD1 (5 bases). Germline V gene sequence: CDR1 ENHRY, CDR2 SYGVKD. Trimming cost V 11 bases and J 4 bases, with 22 bases left between them. The CDR3 loop spans 15 amino acids. The CDR3 reads CAASRSQGSADTQYF. The CDR3 DNA reads TGTGCCGCCTCCCGGAGCCAGGGTAGTGCAGATACGCAGTATTTT.

This clonotype showed up just once. Its ends do not fully match the called genes, so a read error is possible. The CDR3 bases are TGTGCCACGATTGGCTCCTCGGGGGACACTGAAGCCTTCTTT. It encodes CATIGSSGDTEAFF. The V gene is TRBV27, the J gene TRBJ1-1, with a tentative D call TRBD1 (6 bases). Germline lookup yields CDR1 MNHEY and CDR2 SMNVEV (reference sequence). The CDR3 spans 14 residues.

This clonotype was counted many times. V usage is TRBV4-1 and J usage is TRBJ1-2, with TRBD1 matching over 7 bases. Germline V CDR1 and CDR2: MGHRA, YSYEKL. The CDR3 covers 15 residues. Losses at the gene ends were 0 bases for V and 8 bases for J; bases not matched to a gene: 9. The CDR3 nucleotides are TGCGCCAGCAGCCAAGATCAGCCAGGGGGGATCGGCTACACCTTC. It encodes CASSQDQPGGIGYTF.

About this clonotype itself: A much bigger clone sits one base away, suggesting this may be a read error. J is TRBJ2-3 and V is TRBV12-3 or TRBV12-4; D is possibly TRBD2 (6 bases). The CDR3 loop spans 15 amino acids. The CDR3 DNA is TGTGCCAGCAGCCCCCAACCGGGACTCCCAGATGCGCAGTATTTT. This sequence encodes CASSPQPGLPDAQYF.

This clonotype was picked up many times. The chain combines TRBV27 with TRBJ2-3; D is perhaps TRBD2 (5 bases). This CDR3 has 15 amino acids. Trimming shortened V by 3 bases and J by 2 bases, and 12 bases separated the two germline ends. Germline values: CDR1 MNHEY, CDR2 SMNVEV (reference sequence). The chain's CDR3 is CASSFERTSTDTQYF. CDR3 nucleotide sequence: TGTGCCAGCAGTTTCGAGCGGACCTCCACAGATACGCAGTATTTT.

There are many counts of this clonotype. The rearrangement uses TRBV6-2 or TRBV6-3 and TRBJ2-7; 7 positions agree with TRBD1. CDR3 size: 12 residues. CDR1 is MNHEY and CDR2 is SVGEGT in the germline V gene. V shed 8 bases, J shed 2 bases, and the junction held 3 bases outside the gene matches. The CDR3 DNA sequence: TGTGCCAGCTCGGGACAGACCTACGAGCAGTACTTC. The encoded protein is CASSGQTYEQYF.

This clonotype was detected many times. The genes are TRBV15 and TRBJ1-4; D is unresolved. Deletions cut 0 bases from V and 0 bases from J, with 5 bases between. The CDR3 runs 15 residues. Germline CDR1 is LNHNV and CDR2 is YYDKDF (reference sequence). For the CDR3, the DNA is TGTGCCACCAGCAGAGAGGGTGCAACTAATGAAAAACTGTTTTTT. It yields the protein CATSREGATNEKLFF.

This clonotype was recorded at least ten times. V usage is TRBV7-2 and J usage is TRBJ2-3; the match to TRBD2 covers 9 bases. V shed 8 bases, J shed 0 bases, and the junction held 9 bases outside the gene matches. CDR1 and CDR2 from the germline V gene are SGHTA and FQGNSA. The CDR3 is made up of 16 amino acids. In DNA, the CDR3 is TGTGCCAGCCAAGCGGGAGGACCTGCTAGCACAGATACGCAGTATTTT. Amino acid sequence: CASQAGGPASTDTQYF.

The rearrangement links TRBV14 to TRBJ1-6; perhaps TRBD1 as D (5 bases). The germline gives CDR1 SGHDN, CDR2 FVKESK. V was clipped by 4 bases and J by 6 bases, with 7 bases between them. The CDR3 is made up of 13 amino acids. This CDR3 reads CASSLGGNSPLHF. CDR3 DNA: TGTGCCAGCAGCCTTGGGGGTAATTCACCCCTCCACTTT. The whole variable domain, filled in from reference TRBV14 and TRBJ1-6, reads EAGVTQFPSHSVIEKGQTVTLRCDPISGHDNLYWYRRVMGKEIKFLLHFVKESKQDESGMPNNRFLAERTGGTYSTLKVQPAELEDSGVYFCASSLGGNSPLHFGNGTRLTVT.

This clonotype was observed at least ten times. This rearrangement joins TRBV7-2 to TRBJ2-1; a possible D gene is TRBD1 (6 bases). The V gene's germline CDR1 is SGHTA and CDR2 FQGNSA. Trimming took 5 bases from V and 9 from J, leaving 11 bases between them. This CDR3 contains 12 residues. CDR3 in DNA: TGTGCCAGCAGCCCCCACAGGGTTGAGCAGTTCTTC. Residues: CASSPHRVEQFF.

There are many counts of this clonotype. The chain is built from TRBV28 and TRBJ1-5; perhaps TRBD1 as D (6 bases). The V gene lost 9 bases and the J gene lost 4 bases, with 10 bases spanning the gap. This CDR3 contains 12 residues. CDR1 is MDHEN and CDR2 is SYDVKM in the germline V gene. The CDR3 nucleotides are TGTGCCAGTTTCGGACAGAATCAGCCCCAGCATTTT. Translating it yields CASFGQNQPQHF.

This clonotype has only one observation. This may come from a read error, since a much larger clone is one base off. The rearrangement links TRBV6-1 to TRBJ2-1, with 7 bases identical to TRBD2. Germline V gene data show CDR1 as MNHNS and CDR2 as SASEGT. This CDR3 contains 15 residues. CDR3 sequence reads: CASRPPGGSYNERFF. The CDR3 DNA reads as TGTGCCAGCAGACCACCGGGAGGCTCCTACAATGAGCGGTTCTTC.

A note on this clonotype: The junction shows a germline mismatch at one end, possibly a read error. J is TRBJ2-5 and V is TRBV27; the match to TRBD1 covers 8 bases. The CDR3 length is 15 residues. Looked up from germline, CDR1 is MNHEY and CDR2 is SMNVEV (reference sequence). The CDR3 DNA is TGTGCCATCAGTTCTTGGACAGGGATGCAAGAGAGCCAGTACTTC. This encodes CAISSWTGMQESQYF.

On this clonotype itself: The germline gene is not matched at one end of the junction; a read error may be the cause. The chain is built from TRBV2 and TRBJ2-3; the D gene is possibly TRBD2 (5 bases). The CDR3 is made up of 13 amino acids. Germline CDR1 SNHLY, CDR2 FYNNEI. This chain's CDR3 is CASSGGPEDKQYF. CDR3 nucleotides: TGTGCCAGCAGTGGAGGTCCGGAGGATAAGCAGTATTTT.